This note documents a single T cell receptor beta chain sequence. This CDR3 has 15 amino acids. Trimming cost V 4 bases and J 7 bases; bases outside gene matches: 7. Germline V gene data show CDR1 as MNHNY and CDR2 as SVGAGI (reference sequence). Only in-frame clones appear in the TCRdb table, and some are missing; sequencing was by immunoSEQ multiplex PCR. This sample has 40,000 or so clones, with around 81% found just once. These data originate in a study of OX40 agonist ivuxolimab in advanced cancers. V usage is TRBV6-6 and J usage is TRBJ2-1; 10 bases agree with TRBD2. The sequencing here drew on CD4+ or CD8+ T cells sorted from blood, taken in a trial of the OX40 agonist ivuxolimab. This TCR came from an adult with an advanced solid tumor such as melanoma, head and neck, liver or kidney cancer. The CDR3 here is CASSSLAGEWNEQFF. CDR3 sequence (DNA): TGTGCCAGCAGTTCGCTAGCGGGGGAGTGGAATGAGCAGTTCTTC.